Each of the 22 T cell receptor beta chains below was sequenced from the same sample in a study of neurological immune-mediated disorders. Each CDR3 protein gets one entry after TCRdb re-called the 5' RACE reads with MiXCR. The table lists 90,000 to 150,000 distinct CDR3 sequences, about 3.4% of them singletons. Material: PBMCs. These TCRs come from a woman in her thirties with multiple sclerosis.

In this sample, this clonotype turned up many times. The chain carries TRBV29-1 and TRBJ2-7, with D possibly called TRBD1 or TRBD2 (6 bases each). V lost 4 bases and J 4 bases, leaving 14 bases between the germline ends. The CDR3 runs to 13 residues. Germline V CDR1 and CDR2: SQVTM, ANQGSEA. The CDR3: CSVVVDSGYEQYF. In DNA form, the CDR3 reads TGCAGCGTTGTTGTGGACAGCGGGTACGAGCAGTACTTC.

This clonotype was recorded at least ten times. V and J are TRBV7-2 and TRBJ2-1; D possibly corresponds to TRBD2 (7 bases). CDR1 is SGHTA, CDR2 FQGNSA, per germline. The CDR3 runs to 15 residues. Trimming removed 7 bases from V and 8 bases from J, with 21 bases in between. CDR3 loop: CASILGGAVPHEQFF. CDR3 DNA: TGTGCCAGCATCCTAGGGGGGGCAGTTCCCCATGAGCAGTTCTTC.

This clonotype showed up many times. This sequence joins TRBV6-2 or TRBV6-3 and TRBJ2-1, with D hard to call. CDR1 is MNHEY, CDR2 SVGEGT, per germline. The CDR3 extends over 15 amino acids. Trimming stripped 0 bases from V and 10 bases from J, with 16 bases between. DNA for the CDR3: TGTGCCAGCAGTTACTCGGAAATTGCATTCGGGGAGCAGTTCTTC. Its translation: CASSYSEIAFGEQFF.

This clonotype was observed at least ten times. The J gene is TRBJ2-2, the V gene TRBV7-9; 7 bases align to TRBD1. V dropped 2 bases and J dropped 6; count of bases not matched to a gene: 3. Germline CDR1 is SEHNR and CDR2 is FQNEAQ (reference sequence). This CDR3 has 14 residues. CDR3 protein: CASSLSQGAGELFF. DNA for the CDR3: TGTGCCAGCAGCTTAAGTCAGGGGGCCGGGGAGCTGTTTTTT.

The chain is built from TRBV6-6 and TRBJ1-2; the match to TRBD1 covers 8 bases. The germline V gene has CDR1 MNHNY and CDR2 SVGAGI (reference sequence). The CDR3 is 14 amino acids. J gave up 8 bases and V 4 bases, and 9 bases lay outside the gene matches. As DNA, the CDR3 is TGTGCCAGCAGTTCAACAGGGGGGGGTAGGGGCTACACCTTC. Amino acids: CASSSTGGGRGYTF.

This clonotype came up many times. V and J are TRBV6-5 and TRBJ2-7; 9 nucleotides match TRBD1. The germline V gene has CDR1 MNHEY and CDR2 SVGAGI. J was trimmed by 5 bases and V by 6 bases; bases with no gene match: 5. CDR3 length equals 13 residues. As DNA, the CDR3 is TGTGCCAGCAGCCCGGACAGGGGTGACGAGCAGTACTTC. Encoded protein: CASSPDRGDEQYF.

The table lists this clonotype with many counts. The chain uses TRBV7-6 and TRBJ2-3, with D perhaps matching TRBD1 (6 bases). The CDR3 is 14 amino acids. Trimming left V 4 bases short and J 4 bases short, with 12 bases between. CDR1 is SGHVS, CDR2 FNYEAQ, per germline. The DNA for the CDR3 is TGTGCCAGCAGCTCCGGACAGCCTTCAGATACGCAGTATTTT. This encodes CASSSGQPSDTQYF.

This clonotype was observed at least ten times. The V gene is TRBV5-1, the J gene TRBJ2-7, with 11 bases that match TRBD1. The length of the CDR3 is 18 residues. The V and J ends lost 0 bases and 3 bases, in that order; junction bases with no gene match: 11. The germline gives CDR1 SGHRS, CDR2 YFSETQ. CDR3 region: CASSLGDPGTGGSYEQYF. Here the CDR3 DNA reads TGCGCCAGCAGCTTGGGGGATCCAGGGACAGGGGGGAGCTACGAGCAGTACTTC.

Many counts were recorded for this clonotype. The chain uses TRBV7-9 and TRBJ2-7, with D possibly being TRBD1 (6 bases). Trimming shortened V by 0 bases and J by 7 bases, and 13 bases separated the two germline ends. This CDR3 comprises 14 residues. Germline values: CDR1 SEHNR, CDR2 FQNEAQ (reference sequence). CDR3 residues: CASSLAQGRVEQYF. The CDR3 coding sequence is TGTGCCAGCAGCTTAGCACAGGGACGGGTTGAGCAGTACTTC.

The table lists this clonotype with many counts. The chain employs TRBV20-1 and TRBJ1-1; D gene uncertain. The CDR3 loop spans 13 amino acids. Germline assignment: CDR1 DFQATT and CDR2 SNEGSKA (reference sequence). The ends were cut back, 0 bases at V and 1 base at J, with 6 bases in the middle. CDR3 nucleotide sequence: TGCAGTGCTAGAGAAGCCGCGAACACTGAAGCTTTCTTT. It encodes CSAREAANTEAFF.

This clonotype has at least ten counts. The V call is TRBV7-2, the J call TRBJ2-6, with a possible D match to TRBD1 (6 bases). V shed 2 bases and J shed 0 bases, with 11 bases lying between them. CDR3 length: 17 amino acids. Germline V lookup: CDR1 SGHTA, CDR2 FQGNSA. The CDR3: CASSLQGKSSGANVLTF. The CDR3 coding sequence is TGTGCCAGCAGCTTACAGGGGAAGAGCTCTGGGGCCAACGTCCTGACTTTC. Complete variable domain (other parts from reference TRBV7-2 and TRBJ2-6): GAGVSQSPSNKVTEKGKDVELRCDPISGHTALYWYRQSLGQGLEFLIYFQGNSAPDKSGLPSDRFSAERTGGSVSTLTIQRTQQEDSAVYLCASSLQGKSSGANVLTFGAGSRLTVL.

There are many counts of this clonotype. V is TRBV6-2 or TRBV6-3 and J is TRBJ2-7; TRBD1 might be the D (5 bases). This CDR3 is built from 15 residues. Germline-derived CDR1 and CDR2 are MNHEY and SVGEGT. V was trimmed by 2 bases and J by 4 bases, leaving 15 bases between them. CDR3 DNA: TGTGCCAGCAGTTACGCCAGGGAAATTCTTTACGAGCAGTACTTC. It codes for CASSYAREILYEQYF.

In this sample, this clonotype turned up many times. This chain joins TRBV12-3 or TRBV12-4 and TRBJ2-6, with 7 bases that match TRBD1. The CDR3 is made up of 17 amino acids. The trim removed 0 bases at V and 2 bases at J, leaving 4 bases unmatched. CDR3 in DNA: TGTGCCAGCAGTTTAGCGCTAACAGGGGCTGGGGCCAACGTCCTGACTTTC. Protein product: CASSLALTGAGANVLTF.

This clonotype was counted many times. This CDR3 reads CASTTGDPYEQYF. Here the CDR3 DNA reads TGTGCCAGCACTACAGGAGACCCCTACGAGCAGTACTTC. This chain uses TRBV6-1 with TRBJ2-7; a possible D gene is TRBD1 (5 bases). Germline V gives CDR1 MNHNS, CDR2 SASEGT. Trimming stripped 7 bases from V and 2 bases from J, with 12 bases between. This CDR3 is 13 amino acids long.

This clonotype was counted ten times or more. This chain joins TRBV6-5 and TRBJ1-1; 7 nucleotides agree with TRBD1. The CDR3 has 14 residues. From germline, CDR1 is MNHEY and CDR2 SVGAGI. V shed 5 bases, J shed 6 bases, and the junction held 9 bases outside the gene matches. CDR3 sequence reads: CASSRRQGSPEAFF. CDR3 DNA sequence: TGTGCCAGCAGTCGTCGACAGGGCTCTCCTGAAGCTTTCTTT.

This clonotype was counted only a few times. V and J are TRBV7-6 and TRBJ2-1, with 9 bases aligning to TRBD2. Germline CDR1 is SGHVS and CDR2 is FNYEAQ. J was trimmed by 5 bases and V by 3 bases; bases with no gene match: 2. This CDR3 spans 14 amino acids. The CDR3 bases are TGTGCCAGCAGCTTGACTAGCGGAAACAATGAGCAGTTCTTC. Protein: CASSLTSGNNEQFF.

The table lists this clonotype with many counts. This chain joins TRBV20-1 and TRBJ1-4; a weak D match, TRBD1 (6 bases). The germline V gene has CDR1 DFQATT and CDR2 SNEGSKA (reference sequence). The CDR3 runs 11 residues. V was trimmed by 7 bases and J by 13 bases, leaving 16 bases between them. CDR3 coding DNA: TGCAGTGTCCCCGCGGGGGCCACACTGTTTTTT. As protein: CSVPAGATLFF.

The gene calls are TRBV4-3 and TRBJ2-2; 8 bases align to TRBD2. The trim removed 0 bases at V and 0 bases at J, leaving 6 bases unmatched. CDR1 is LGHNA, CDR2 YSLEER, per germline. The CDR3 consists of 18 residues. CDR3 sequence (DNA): TGCGCCAGCAGCCAAGAAGCACTAGCGGAGACGAACACCGGGGAGCTGTTTTTT. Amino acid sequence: CASSQEALAETNTGELFF.

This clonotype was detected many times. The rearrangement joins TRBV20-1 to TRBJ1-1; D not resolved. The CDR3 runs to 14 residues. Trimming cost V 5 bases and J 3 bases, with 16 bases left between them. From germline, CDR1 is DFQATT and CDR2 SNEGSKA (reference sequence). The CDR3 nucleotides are TGCAGTGCTCGTATCGTTAAGGGAGACACTGAAGCTTTCTTT. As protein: CSARIVKGDTEAFF.

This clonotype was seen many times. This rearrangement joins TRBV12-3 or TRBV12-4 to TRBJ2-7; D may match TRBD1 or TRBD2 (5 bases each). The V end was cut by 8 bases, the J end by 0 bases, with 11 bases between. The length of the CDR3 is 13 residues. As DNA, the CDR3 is TGTGCCAGCTGGGACGGGAACTCCTACGAGCAGTACTTC. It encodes CASWDGNSYEQYF.

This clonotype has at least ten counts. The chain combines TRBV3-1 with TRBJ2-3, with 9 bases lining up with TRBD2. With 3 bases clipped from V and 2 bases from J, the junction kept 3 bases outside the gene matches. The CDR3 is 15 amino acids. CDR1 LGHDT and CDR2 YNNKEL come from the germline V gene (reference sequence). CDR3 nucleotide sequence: TGTGCCAGCAGCCAGGGGACTAGCCCCACAGATACGCAGTATTTT. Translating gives CASSQGTSPTDTQYF.

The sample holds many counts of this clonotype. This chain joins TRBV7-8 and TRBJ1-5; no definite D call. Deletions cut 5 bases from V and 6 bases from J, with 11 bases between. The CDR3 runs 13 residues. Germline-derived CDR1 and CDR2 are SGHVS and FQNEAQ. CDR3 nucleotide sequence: TGTGCCAGCAGCCCAGGAGGGTTTCAGCCCCAGCATTTT. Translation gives CASSPGGFQPQHF.